This TCR beta chain was documented in a study of monozygotic twins with inflammatory bowel disease. Study-wide findings and caveats: Patients with IBD had less TCRbeta diversity (inverse Simpson) than their healthy co-twins. In these data, no single strong IBD-associated signal or clonotype received support.

This CDR3 is 14 amino acids long. The germline V gene encodes CDR1 MGHRA and CDR2 YSYEKL. TCRdb re-called the 5' RACE reads and catalogs CDR3 proteins one per entry, DNA excluded. This sample contains roughly 140,000 distinct CDR3 sequences. In the case of this clonotype: Its matching antigen is unknown.

The rearrangement uses TRBV4-1 and TRBJ2-7; TCRdb's assignment of TRBD1 cannot be checked, as there is no DNA. Sequenced: blood. The TCR was taken from a human donor with ulcerative colitis or Crohn's disease, or a healthy co-twin of an affected twin (not recorded which). CDR3 loop: CASSQRDSDYEQYF.